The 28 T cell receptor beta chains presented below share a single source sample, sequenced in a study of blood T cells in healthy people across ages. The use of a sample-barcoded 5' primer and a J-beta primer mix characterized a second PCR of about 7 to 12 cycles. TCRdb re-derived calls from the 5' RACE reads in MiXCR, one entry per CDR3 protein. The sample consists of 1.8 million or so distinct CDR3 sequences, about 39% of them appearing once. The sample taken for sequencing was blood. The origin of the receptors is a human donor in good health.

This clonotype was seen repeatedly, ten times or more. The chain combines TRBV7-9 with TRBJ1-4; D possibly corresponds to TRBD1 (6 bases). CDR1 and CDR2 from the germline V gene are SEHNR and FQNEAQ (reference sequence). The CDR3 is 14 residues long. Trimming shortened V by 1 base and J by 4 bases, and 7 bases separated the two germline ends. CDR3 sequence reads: CASSLGQDNEKLFF. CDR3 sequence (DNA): TGTGCCAGCAGCTTAGGACAGGATAATGAAAAACTGTTTTTT.

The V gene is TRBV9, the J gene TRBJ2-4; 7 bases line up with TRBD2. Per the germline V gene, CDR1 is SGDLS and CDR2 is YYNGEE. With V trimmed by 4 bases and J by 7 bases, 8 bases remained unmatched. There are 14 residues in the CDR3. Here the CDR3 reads CASSPSLGGNIQYF. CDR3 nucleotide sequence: TGTGCCAGCAGCCCTAGTCTGGGGGGGAACATTCAGTACTTC.

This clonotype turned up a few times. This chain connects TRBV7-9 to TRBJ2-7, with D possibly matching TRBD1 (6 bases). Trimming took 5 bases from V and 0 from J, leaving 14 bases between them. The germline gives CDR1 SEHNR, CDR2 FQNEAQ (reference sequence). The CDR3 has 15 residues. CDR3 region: CASSRGQVSSYEQYF. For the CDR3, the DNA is TGTGCCAGCAGCCGGGGACAAGTAAGCTCCTACGAGCAGTACTTC.

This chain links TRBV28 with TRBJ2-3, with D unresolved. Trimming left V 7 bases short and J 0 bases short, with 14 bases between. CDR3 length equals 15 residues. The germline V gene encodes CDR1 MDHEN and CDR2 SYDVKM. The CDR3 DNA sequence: TGTGCCAGCACCATATCGTGGTCTAGCACAGATACGCAGTATTTT. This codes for CASTISWSSTDTQYF.

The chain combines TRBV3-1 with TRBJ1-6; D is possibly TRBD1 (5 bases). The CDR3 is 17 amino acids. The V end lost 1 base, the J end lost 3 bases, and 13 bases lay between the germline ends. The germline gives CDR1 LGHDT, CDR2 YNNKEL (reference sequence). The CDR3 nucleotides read TGTGCCAGCAGCCAAGCGGGGCAGGCAAACTATAATTCACCCCTCCACTTT. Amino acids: CASSQAGQANYNSPLHF.

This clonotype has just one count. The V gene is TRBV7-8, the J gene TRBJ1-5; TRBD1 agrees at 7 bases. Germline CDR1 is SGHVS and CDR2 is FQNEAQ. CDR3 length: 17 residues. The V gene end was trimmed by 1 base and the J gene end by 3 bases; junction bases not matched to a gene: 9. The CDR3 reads CASSLVGKQGFNQPQHF. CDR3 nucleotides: TGTGCCAGCAGCTTAGTTGGGAAACAGGGGTTCAATCAGCCCCAGCATTTT.

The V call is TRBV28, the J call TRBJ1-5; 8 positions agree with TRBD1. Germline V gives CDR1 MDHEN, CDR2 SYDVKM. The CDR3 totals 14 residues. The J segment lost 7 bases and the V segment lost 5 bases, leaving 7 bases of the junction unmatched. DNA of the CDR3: TGTGCCAGCAGTACAGACAGGGGCTTCCAGCCCCAGCATTTT. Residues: CASSTDRGFQPQHF.

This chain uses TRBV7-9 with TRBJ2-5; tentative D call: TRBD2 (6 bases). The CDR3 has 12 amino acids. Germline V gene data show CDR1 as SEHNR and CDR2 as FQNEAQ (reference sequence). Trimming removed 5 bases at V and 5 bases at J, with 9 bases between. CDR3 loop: CASSRDWETQYF. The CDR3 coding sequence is TGTGCCAGCAGCCGGGACTGGGAGACCCAGTACTTC. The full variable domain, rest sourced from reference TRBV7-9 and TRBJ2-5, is DTGVSQNPRHKITKRGQNVTFRCDPISEHNRLYWYRQTLGQGPEFLTYFQNEAQLEKSRLLSDRFSAERPKGSFSTLEIQRTEQGDSAMYLCASSRDWETQYFGPGTRLLVL.

The CDR3 region has the DNA TGTGCCAGCAGCCCAAACCCAATACTATACGAGCAGTACTTC. Residues: CASSPNPILYEQYF. The chain is built from TRBV7-9 and TRBJ2-5; D uncertain. The tail of the sequence fits TRBJ2-7 better, so the J call may be wrong. From germline, CDR1 is SEHNR and CDR2 FQNEAQ (reference sequence). CDR3 length: 14 amino acids.

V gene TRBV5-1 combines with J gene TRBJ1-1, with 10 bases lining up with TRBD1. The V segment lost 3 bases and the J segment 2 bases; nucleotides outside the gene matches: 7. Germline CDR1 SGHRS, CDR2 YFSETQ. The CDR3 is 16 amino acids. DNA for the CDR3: TGCGCCAGCAGCTCCCTCCGGGACAGGGGCAACACTGAAGCTTTCTTT. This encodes CASSSLRDRGNTEAFF.

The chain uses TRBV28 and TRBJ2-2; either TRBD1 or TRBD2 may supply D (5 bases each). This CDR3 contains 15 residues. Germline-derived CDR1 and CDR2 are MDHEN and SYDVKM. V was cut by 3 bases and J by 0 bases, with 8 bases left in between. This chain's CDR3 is CASSLGEANTGELFF. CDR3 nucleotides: TGTGCCAGCAGTTTGGGGGAAGCGAACACCGGGGAGCTGTTTTTT.

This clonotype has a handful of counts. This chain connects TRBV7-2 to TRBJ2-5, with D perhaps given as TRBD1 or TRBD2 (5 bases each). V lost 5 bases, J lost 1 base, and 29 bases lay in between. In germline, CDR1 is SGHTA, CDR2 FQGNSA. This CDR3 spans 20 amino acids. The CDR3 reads CASSNRPRSPGPRAQETQYF. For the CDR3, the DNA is TGTGCCAGCAGCAATAGACCGCGTTCTCCGGGACCGAGGGCCCAAGAGACCCAGTACTTC.

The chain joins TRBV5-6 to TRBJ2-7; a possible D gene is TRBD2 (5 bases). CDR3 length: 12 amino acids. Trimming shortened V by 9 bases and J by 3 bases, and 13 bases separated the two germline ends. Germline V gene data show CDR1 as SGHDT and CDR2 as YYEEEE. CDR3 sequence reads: CATSLEGYEQYF. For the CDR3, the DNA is TGTGCCACCTCTCTCGAGGGCTACGAGCAGTACTTC.

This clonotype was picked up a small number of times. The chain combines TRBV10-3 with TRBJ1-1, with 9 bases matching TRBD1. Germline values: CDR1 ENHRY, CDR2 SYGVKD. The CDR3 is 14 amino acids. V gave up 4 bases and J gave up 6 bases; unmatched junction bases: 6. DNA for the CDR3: TGTGCCATCAGTGGGGACAGGGATGAGCCTGAAGCTTTCTTT. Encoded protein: CAISGDRDEPEAFF.

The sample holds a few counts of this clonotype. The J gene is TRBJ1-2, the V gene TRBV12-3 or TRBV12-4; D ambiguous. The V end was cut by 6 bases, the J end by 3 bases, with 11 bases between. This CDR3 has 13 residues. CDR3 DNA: TGTGCCAGCAGCCCTCACCGGGACTATGGCTACACCTTC. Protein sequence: CASSPHRDYGYTF.

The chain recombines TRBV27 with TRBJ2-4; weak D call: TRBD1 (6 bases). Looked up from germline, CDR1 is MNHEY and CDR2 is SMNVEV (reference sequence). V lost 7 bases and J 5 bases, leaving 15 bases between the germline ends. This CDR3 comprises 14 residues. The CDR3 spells CASTPTGLENIQYF. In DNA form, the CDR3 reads TGTGCCAGCACTCCAACAGGGCTGGAAAACATTCAGTACTTC.

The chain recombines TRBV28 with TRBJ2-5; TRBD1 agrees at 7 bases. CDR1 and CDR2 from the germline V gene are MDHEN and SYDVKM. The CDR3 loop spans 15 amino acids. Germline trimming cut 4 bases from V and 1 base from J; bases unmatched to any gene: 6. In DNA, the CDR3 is TGTGCCAGCAGTTCACCCGCAGGGGGCCAAGAGACCCAGTACTTC. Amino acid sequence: CASSSPAGGQETQYF.

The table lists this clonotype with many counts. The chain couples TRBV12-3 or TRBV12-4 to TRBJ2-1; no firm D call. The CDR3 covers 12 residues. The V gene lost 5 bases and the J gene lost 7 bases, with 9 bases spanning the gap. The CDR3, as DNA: TGTGCCAGCAGTCTCCGACCTAATGAGCAGTTCTTC. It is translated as CASSLRPNEQFF.

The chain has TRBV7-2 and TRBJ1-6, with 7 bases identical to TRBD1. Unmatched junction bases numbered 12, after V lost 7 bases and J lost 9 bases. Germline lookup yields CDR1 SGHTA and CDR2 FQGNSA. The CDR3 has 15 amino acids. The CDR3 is CASTQGGAGSSPLHF. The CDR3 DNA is TGTGCCAGCACCCAAGGGGGCGCGGGGAGTTCACCCCTCCACTTT. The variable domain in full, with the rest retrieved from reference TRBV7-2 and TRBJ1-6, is GAGVSQSPSNKVTEKGKDVELRCDPISGHTALYWYRQSLGQGLEFLIYFQGNSAPDKSGLPSDRFSAERTGGSVSTLTIQRTQQEDSAVYLCASTQGGAGSSPLHFGNGTRLTVT.

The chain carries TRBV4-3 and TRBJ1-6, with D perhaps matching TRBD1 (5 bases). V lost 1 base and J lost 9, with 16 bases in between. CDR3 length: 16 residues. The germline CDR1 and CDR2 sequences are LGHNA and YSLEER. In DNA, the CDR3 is TGCGCCAGCAGCCAAGTAGGGCAGGGTGGAGGTTCACCCCTCCACTTT. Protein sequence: CASSQVGQGGGSPLHF.

CDR3 DNA sequence: TGCGCCAGCAGCTTGGGTAATAACCCCCGAGGCACTGAAGCTTTCTTT. Its protein product is CASSLGNNPRGTEAFF. The chain has TRBV5-1 and TRBJ1-1; D is undetermined. Trimming removed 0 bases at V and 4 bases at J, with 16 bases between. CDR1 is SGHRS, CDR2 YFSETQ, per germline. The length of the CDR3 is 16 residues.

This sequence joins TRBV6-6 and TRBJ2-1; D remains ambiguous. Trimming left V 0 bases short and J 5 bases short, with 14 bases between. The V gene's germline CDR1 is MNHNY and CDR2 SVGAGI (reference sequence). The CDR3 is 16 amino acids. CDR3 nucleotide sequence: TGTGCCAGCAGTTACTCGATCGGGCAGGCCAACAATGAGCAGTTCTTC. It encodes CASSYSIGQANNEQFF.

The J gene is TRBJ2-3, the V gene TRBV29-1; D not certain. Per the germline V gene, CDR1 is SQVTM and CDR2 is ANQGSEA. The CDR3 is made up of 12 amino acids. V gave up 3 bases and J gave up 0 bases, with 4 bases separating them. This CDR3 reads CSVDYSTDTQYF. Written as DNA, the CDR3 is TGCAGCGTTGATTACAGCACAGATACGCAGTATTTT.

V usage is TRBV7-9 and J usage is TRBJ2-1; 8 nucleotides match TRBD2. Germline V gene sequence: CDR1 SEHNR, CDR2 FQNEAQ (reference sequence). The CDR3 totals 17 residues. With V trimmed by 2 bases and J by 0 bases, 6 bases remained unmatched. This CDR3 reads CASSLRAGAHSYNEQFF. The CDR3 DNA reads TGTGCCAGCAGCTTACGAGCGGGGGCCCACTCCTACAATGAGCAGTTCTTC.

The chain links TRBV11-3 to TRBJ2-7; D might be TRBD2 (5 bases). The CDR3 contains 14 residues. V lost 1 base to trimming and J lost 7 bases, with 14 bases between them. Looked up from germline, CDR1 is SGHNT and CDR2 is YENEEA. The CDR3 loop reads CASSLGGSRREQYF. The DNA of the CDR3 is TGTGCCAGCAGCTTAGGAGGGAGTCGGAGAGAGCAGTACTTC.

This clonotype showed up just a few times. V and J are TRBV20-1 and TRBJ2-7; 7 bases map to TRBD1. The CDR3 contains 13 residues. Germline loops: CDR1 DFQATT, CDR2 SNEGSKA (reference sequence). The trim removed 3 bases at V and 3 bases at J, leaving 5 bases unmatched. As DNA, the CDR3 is TGCAGTGCTAGGAAGGGACAGTACTACGAGCAGTACTTC. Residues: CSARKGQYYEQYF.

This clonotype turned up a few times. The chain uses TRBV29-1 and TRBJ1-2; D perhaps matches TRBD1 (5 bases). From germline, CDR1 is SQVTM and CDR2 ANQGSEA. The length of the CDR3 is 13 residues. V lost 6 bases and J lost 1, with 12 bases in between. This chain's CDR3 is CSVETQDNYGYTF. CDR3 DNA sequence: TGCAGCGTCGAGACACAGGATAACTATGGCTACACCTTC.

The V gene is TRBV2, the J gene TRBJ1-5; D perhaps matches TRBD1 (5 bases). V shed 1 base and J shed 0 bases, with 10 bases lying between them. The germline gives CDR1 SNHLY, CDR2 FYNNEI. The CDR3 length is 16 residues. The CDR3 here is CASSEEGPYSNQPQHF. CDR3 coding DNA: TGTGCCAGCAGTGAAGAGGGACCCTATAGCAATCAGCCCCAGCATTTT.